Below, one T cell receptor beta chain is given with its context. The antigen remains unidentified. Clones were read by immunoSEQ multiplex PCR, and TCRdb kept only the in-frame ones, dropping some. Of 75,000 to 85,000 clones listed, 90% were seen once; the top ten hold about 4.3%. This entry belongs to a study of T cell responses to AZD1222 COVID-19 vaccine. Trimming removed 6 bases at V and 1 base at J, with 15 bases between. CDR1 is SGHTA and CDR2 is FQGTGA in the germline V gene. CDR3 length equals 15 residues. Points from the study as a whole: As reported, nearly half of all spike-specific TCRs target variant regions that are unmutated. The donor group comprised mostly white British people and more females; the analysis possibly underestimated clonal diversity. After two AZD1222 doses, spike-specific TCR breadth and depth rose versus day 0.

The starting material was peripheral blood, obtained on day 0 of AZD1222 vaccination. The chain recombines TRBV7-3 with TRBJ1-1; D might be TRBD1 (6 bases). This TCR derives from an adult in good health. The DNA of the CDR3 is TGTGCCAGCAGATCCACAGGGTATTGGAACACTGAAGCTTTCTTT. It encodes CASRSTGYWNTEAFF.